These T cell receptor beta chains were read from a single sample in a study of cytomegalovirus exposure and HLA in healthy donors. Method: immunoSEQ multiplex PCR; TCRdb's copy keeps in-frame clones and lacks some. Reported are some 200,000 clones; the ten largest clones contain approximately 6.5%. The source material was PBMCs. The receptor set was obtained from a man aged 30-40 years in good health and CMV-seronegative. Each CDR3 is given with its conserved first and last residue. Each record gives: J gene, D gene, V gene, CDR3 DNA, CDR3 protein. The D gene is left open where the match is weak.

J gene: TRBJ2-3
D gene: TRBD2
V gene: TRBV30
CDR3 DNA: TGTGCCTGGAGTCTAGCGGGAGGGGCGGGCACAGATACGCAGTATTTT
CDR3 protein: CAWSLAGGAGTDTQYF

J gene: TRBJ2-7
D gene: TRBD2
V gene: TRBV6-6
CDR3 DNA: TGTGCCAGCAGTTACCTAGCGGGGGGTACCTACGAGCAGTACTTC
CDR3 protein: CASSYLAGGTYEQYF

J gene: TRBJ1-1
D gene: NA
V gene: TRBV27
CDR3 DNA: TGTGCCAGCAGTTTAATGGCATCCACTGAAGCTTTCTTT
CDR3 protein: CASSLMASTEAFF

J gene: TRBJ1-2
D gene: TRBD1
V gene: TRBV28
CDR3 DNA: TGTGCCAGCAGCCCCGGACAGGGAAGTAACTATGGCTACACCTTC
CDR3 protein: CASSPGQGSNYGYTF

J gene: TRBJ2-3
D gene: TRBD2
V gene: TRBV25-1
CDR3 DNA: TGTGCCAGCAGTGAATGGACTAGCGGGAGGAAGGATACGCAGTATTTT
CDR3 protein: CASSEWTSGRKDTQYF

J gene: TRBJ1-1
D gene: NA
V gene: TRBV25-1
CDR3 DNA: TGTGCCAGCTCCCTTTGGTCTATGAACACTGAAGCTTTCTTT
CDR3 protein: CASSLWSMNTEAFF

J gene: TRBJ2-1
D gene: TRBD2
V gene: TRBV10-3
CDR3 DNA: TGTGCCATCAGTGGGTCTCGCGGACTAGCGGGAGAGGCGACATACAATGAGCAGTTCTTC
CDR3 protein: CAISGSRGLAGEATYNEQFF

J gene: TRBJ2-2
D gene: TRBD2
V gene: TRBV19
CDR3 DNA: TGTGCCAGTAGTATTCCCGGACTAGCGGGGGACACCGGGGAGCTGTTTTTT
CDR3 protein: CASSIPGLAGDTGELFF

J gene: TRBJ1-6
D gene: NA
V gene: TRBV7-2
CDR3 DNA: TGTGCCAGCAGCCCCTTGGGGGGTAGGTCACCCCTCCACTTT
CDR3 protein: CASSPLGGRSPLHF

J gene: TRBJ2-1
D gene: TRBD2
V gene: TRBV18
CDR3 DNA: TGTGCCAGCTCATTTGGACTAGCGGGAGACAATGAGCAGTTCTTC
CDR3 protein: CASSFGLAGDNEQFF

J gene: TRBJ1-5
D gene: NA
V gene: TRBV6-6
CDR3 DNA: TGTGCCAGCCAGTATAGCAATCAGCCCCAGCATTTT
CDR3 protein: CASQYSNQPQHF

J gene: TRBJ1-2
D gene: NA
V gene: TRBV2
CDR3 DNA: TGTGCCAGCATGGGGGGTCTGGTTAGAACCTCTAACTATGGCTACACCTTC
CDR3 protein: CASMGGLVRTSNYGYTF

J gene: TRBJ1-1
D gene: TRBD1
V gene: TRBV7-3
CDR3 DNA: TGTGCCAGCAGCTGGGACAGGGGCACTGAAGCTTTCTTT
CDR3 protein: CASSWDRGTEAFF

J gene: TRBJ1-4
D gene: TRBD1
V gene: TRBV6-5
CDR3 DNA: TGTGCCAGCAGTTCCGGCGAGGGGGCTGAAAAACTGTTTTTT
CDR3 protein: CASSSGEGAEKLFF

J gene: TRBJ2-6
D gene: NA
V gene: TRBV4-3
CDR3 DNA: TGCGCCAGCAGCCAAGGGACAGGGGCCAACGTCCTGACTTTC
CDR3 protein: CASSQGTGANVLTF

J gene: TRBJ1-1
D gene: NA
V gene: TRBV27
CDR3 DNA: TGTGCCAGCAGTTCCCTGAGCAGGGTGCACACTGAAGCTTTCTTT
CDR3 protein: CASSSLSRVHTEAFF

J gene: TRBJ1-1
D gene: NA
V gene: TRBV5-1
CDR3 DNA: TGCGCCAGCAGCTTGGGATCGGGACACGGGCACACTGAAGCTTTCTTT
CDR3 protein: CASSLGSGHGHTEAFF

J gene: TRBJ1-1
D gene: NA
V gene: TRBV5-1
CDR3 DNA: TGCGCCAGCAGCTACAACAGGGACACTGAAGCTTTCTTT
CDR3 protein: CASSYNRDTEAFF

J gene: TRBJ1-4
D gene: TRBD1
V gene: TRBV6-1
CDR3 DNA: TGTGCCAGCACCATCGGGACAGGGGTAGAAAAACTGTTTTTT
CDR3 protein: CASTIGTGVEKLFF

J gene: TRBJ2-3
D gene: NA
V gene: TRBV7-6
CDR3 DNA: TGTGCCAGCAGCGCGGGAATAGATACGCAGTATTTT
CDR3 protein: CASSAGIDTQYF

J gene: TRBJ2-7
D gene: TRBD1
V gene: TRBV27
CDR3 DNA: TGTGCCAGCAGTTCCTTATTGCCCCGGGACAGCTACGAGCAGTACTTC
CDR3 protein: CASSSLLPRDSYEQYF

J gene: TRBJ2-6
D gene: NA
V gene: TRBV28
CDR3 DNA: TGTGCCACCGAAGGTCTTGGGGGCGACTCTGGTGGGGCCAACGTCCTGACTTTC
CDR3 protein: CATEGLGGDSGGANVLTF

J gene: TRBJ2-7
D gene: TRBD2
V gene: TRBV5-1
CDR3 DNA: TGCGCCAGCAGCGTCGGGACTAGTCCCTACGAGCAGTACTTC
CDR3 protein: CASSVGTSPYEQYF

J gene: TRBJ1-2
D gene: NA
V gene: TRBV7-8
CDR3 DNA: TGTGCCAGCAGCTCCTATTCACTTAACTATGGCTACACCTTC
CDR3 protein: CASSSYSLNYGYTF

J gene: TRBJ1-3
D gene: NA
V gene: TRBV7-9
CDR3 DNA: TGTGCCAGCAGCTTACAGGGCCAGCTCTCTGGAAACACCATATATTTT
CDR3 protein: CASSLQGQLSGNTIYF

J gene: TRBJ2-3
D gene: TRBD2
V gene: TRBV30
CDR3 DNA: TGTGCCTGGAGTGTATTCAGCGGGGGAAGCACAGATACGCAGTATTTT
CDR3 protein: CAWSVFSGGSTDTQYF

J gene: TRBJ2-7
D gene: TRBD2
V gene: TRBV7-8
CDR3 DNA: TGTGCCAGCAGACTCCGCTCCGGGACTAGCGGCTACGAGCAGTACTTC
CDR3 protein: CASRLRSGTSGYEQYF

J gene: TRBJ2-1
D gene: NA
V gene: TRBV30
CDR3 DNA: TGTGCCTCATGGGGGGGGCCCTATCTGGGGAATGAGCAGTTCTTC
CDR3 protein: CASWGGPYLGNEQFF

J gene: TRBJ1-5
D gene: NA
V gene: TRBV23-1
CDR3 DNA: TGCGCCAGCAGTCCCACTTCCCTTTATAGCAATCAGCCCCAGCATTTT
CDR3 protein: CASSPTSLYSNQPQHF

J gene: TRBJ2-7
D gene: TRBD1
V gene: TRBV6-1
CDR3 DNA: TGTGCCAGCACCCTGGGACAGGGTTACGAGCAGTACTTC
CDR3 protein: CASTLGQGYEQYF

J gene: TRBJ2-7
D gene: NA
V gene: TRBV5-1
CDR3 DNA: TGCGCCAGCAGCTTGGGGACAGACACCTACGAGCAGTACTTC
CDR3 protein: CASSLGTDTYEQYF